These T cell receptor beta chains were read from a single sample in a study of blood T cell repertoires in COVID-19. TCRdb's table, derived via immunoSEQ multiplex PCR, lists solely in-frame clones and lacks some. The sample lists some 300,000 clones; around 90% were seen once. The sample comprised PBMCs or T cells enriched from blood (not recorded which). All receptors derive from a woman aged 60-75 years in a cohort exposed to, infected with or recovered from COVID-19 (not recorded which). CDR3s include the opening cysteine and the closing phenylalanine or tryptophan. A D gene is named only where the DNA matches it firmly.

TRBJ1-5,TRBV24-1,-,TGTGCCACCAGTGTGGCGGGATCGAACAATCAGCCCCAGCATTTT,CATSVAGSNNQPQHF
TRBJ1-4,TRBV10-3,-,TGTGCCATCAGTGAGTCTCAAAACAGGCCAAGTTTTTTT,CAISESQNRPSFF
TRBJ2-7,TRBV11-2,TRBD2,TGTGCCAGCAGTCCGACTAGCGGGCGGTACGAGCAGTACTTC,CASSPTSGRYEQYF
TRBJ1-1,TRBV2,-,TGTGCCAGCAGGATAAAACAGGGTAACACTGAAGCTTTCTTT,CASRIKQGNTEAFF
TRBJ1-5,TRBV19,-,TGTGCCAGTAGTGACAGTGATCAGCCCCAGCATTTT,CASSDSDQPQHF
TRBJ1-6,TRBV5-1,-,TGCGCCAGCAGCTTGGCGGGTAATTCACCCCTCCACTTT,CASSLAGNSPLHF
TRBJ2-7,TRBV24-1,TRBD1,TGTGCCACCAGTGATTTGGCCCCCGGGACAGGGTACTACGAGCAGTACTTC,CATSDLAPGTGYYEQYF
TRBJ1-2,TRBV7-2,-,TGTGCCAGCAGTTTCGGGAACTATGGCTACACCTTC,CASSFGNYGYTF
TRBJ1-2,TRBV2,TRBD1,TGTGCCAGCAGTACCAGGGGGCGCATAGGCGGCTACACCTTC,CASSTRGRIGGYTF
TRBJ1-5,TRBV7-2,-,TGTGCCAGCAGCTTAGGGCAGGGTCAGCGTGATCAGCCCCAGCATTTT,CASSLGQGQRDQPQHF